The rows below give T cell receptor beta chains drawn from one sample of a study of lymphopenia after photon versus proton radiotherapy. TCRdb keeps only in-frame clones here, not all; method: immunoSEQ multiplex PCR. The sample has 35,000 to 50,000 clones, about 85% seen once; the top ten hold around a quarter. The material was peripheral blood, obtained from a patient treated with proton-based radiotherapy. Receptors were obtained from a woman aged 70-85 years with pancreatic cancer. The CDR3 runs from the conserved cysteine through the conserved F or W. D genes are given only for firm matches. Expanded clones get a size class; other rows say once, few or many, or leave the size out.

abundance,d_gene,v_gene,j_gene,CDR3nt,CDR3aa
-,-,TRBV6-1,TRBJ2-7,TGTGCCAGCTCCGGACCCAACTACGAGCAGTACTTC,CASSGPNYEQYF
-,-,TRBV6-5,TRBJ2-3,TGTGCCAGCAAGGCCACCACAGATACGCAGTATTTT,CASKATTDTQYF
-,-,TRBV6-6,TRBJ1-1,TGTGCCAGCAGTTACCGAGGAGAAGCTTTCTTT,CASSYRGEAFF
-,-,TRBV5-1,TRBJ2-2,TGCGCCAGCAGCTTGGGTGTCAGGGATTCACCTGACACCGGGGAGCTGTTTTTT,CASSLGVRDSPDTGELFF
-,TRBD1,TRBV7-2,TRBJ1-5,TGTGCCAGCAGCCCGACAGGGGGAAATCAGCCCCAGCATTTT,CASSPTGGNQPQHF
few,TRBD1,TRBV11-2,TRBJ1-1,TGTGCCAGCAGCCCCCTTTGGACAGGGCCGTCTGAAGCTTTCTTT,CASSPLWTGPSEAFF
-,-,TRBV4-3,TRBJ1-2,TGCGCCAGCAGCCAAATGGACGGTGACTATGGCTACACCTTC,CASSQMDGDYGYTF
few,TRBD1,TRBV19,TRBJ2-7,TGTGCCAGTAGTATAGATCAAAGGGGGCCCTACGAGCAGTACTTC,CASSIDQRGPYEQYF
-,-,TRBV27,TRBJ2-7,TGTGCCAGCCGTGGAGGGGGGTCCGACGAGCAGTACTTC,CASRGGGSDEQYF
-,TRBD2,TRBV4-2,TRBJ2-1,TGTGCCAGCAGCCAAGCCCTAGCGGTCCCGATCGATGAGCAGTTCTTC,CASSQALAVPIDEQFF
-,-,TRBV13,TRBJ2-5,TGTGCCAGCAGCTACGAAGAGACCCAGTACTTC,CASSYEETQYF
-,-,TRBV11-2,TRBJ1-1,TGTGCCAGCAGCTTGAATGGTGTGGTAGGTTCAGCTTTCTTT,CASSLNGVVGSAFF
few,TRBD2,TRBV28,TRBJ2-1,TGTGCCAGCAGTCCTCGGACTAGCGGAGTTTACAATGAGCAGTTCTTC,CASSPRTSGVYNEQFF
once,TRBD2,TRBV4-1,TRBJ2-1,TGCGCCAGCAGCCAAGAGAGCCTAGCGGGAAGGAATGAGCAGTTCTTC,CASSQESLAGRNEQFF
-,-,TRBV6-5,TRBJ1-5,TGTGCCAGCAGTTACACGGGGACGGATCAGCCCCAGCATTTT,CASSYTGTDQPQHF
-,-,TRBV6-5,TRBJ1-4,TGTGCCAGCAGTTACTCGACTGCAACTAATGAAAAACTGTTTTTT,CASSYSTATNEKLFF